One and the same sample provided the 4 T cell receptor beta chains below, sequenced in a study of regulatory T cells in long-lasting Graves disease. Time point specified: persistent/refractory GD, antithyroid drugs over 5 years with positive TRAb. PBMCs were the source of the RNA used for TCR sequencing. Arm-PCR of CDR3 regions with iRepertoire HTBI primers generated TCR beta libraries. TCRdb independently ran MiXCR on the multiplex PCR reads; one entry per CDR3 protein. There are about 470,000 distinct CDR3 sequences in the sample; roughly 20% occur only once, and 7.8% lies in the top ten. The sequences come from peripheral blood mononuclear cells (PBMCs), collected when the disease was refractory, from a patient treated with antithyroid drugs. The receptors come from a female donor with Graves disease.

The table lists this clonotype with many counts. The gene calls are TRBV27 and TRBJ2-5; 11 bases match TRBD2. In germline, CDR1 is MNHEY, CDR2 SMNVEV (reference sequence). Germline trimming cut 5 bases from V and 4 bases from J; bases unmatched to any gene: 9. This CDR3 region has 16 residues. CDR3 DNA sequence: TGTGCCAGCAGTATTCGCCTAGCGGGAGGTCGAGAGACCCAGTACTTC. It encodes CASSIRLAGGRETQYF.

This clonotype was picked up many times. CDR3 in DNA: TGTGCCAGCAGTGAACCTAGCGGGAGGCTCTACGAGCAGTACTTC. Translation gives CASSEPSGRLYEQYF. The genes are TRBV6-1 and TRBJ2-7, with TRBD2 matching over 11 bases. The CDR3 is made up of 15 amino acids. Germline loops: CDR1 MNHNS, CDR2 SASEGT. Losses at the gene ends were 2 bases for V and 3 bases for J; bases not matched to a gene: 3.

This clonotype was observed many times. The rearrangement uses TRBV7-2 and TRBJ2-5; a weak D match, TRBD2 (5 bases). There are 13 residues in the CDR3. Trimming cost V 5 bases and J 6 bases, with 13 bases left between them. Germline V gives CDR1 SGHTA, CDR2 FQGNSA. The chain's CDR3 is CASSPGVAKTQYF. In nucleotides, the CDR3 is TGTGCCAGCAGCCCCGGGGTAGCTAAGACCCAGTACTTC.

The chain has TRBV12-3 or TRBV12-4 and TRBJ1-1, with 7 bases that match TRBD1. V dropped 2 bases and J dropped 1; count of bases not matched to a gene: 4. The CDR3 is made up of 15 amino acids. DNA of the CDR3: TGTGCCAGCAGTTTACGGACAGGAGGGAACACTGAAGCTTTCTTT. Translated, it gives CASSLRTGGNTEAFF.